These T cell receptor beta chains were read from a single sample in a study of T-cell memory formation after mild COVID-19. TCRdb called the 5' RACE reads again in MiXCR, with one record for every CDR3 protein. The profile covers 55,000 to 75,000 distinct CDR3 sequences, with 25% to 30% appearing a single time and 35% to 45% taken by the ten largest. Sequenced: PBMCs or a T cell subset sorted from them (not recorded which). Source of these receptors: a man aged 18 to 30 who had mild COVID-19 (a few samples of this study predate the infection). Cell type and time point are not known. Each CDR3 is given with its conserved first and last residue. Fields, in order: J gene, V gene, D gene, clone size, CDR3 DNA, CDR3 protein. D genes are given only for firm matches. Rows give clone size only sometimes, using once, few, many, or a class for an expanded clone.

>TRBJ1-2|TRBV15|NA|few
TGTGCCACCGAACCCGGGGGATCGAACTATGGCTACACCTTC
CATEPGGSNYGYTF
>TRBJ1-1|TRBV13|NA|NA
TGTGCCAGCAGCTTCCAGGGCACTGAAGCTTTCTTT
CASSFQGTEAFF
>TRBJ2-5|TRBV27|NA|many
TGTGCCAGCAGCCACGCCGCGCAGGGCAATGGGGAGACCCAGTACTTC
CASSHAAQGNGETQYF
>TRBJ2-1|TRBV5-6|TRBD1|NA
TGTGCCAGCGGCGAGACAGGGCCCTCTCGGGATGAGCAGTTCTTC
CASGETGPSRDEQFF
>TRBJ2-2|TRBV19|TRBD2|few
TGTGCCAGTAGTGTAGACCACAGCGGGGTCACGATCACCGGGGAGCTGTTTTTT
CASSVDHSGVTITGELFF
>TRBJ2-1|TRBV5-1|TRBD1|few
TGCGCCAGCAGCTTGGCCTATCAGGACAGGTACAATGAGCAGTTCTTC
CASSLAYQDRYNEQFF
>TRBJ1-4|TRBV29-1|NA|NA
TGCAGCGTATACGACGGCGGCCGAAAACTGTTTTTT
CSVYDGGRKLFF
>TRBJ2-2|TRBV25-1|TRBD1|few
TGTGCCAGCAGGGAAGGAGACAGGGAAGCCGGGGAGCTGTTTTTT
CASREGDREAGELFF
>TRBJ2-7|TRBV9|NA|NA
TGTGCCAGCAGCCCCCTTGTCCCCGCCACCCTCTACGAGCAGTACTTC
CASSPLVPATLYEQYF
>TRBJ2-1|TRBV5-1|NA|few
TGCGCCAGCAGCCTATTTGGACAGAAACGAGACTCCTACAATGAGCAGTTCTTC
CASSLFGQKRDSYNEQFF
>TRBJ2-1|TRBV6-2/TRBV6-3|NA|NA
TGTGCCAGCAGTTATTTACAGGGCTACAATGAGCAGTTCTTC
CASSYLQGYNEQFF
>TRBJ2-5|TRBV5-1|TRBD2|many
TGCGCCAGCAGGGACCCACTAGCGGGGGAGTACCAAGAGACCCAGTACTTC
CASRDPLAGEYQETQYF
>TRBJ2-1|TRBV6-6|TRBD2|NA
TGTGCCAGCAGTACGGGAGGGAGCGAGCAGTTCTTC
CASSTGGSEQFF
>TRBJ2-3|TRBV12-3/TRBV12-4|NA|NA
TGTGCCAGCAGTTTGGAGACCATTCGCACAGATACGCAGTATTTT
CASSLETIRTDTQYF
>TRBJ1-6|TRBV4-1|NA|few
TGCGCCAGCAGCCAGTATGCTGGGGAAAACTCACCCCTCCACTTT
CASSQYAGENSPLHF
>TRBJ1-2|TRBV5-5|TRBD1|NA
TGTGCCAGCAGCCGGACAGGTGCTGTTGGCTACACCTTC
CASSRTGAVGYTF
>TRBJ2-3|TRBV5-1|TRBD1|few
TGCGCCAGCAGCCTGGGACAGGGCGAAGTTACAGATACGCAGTATTTT
CASSLGQGEVTDTQYF
>TRBJ2-5|TRBV24-1|NA|few
TGTGCCACCAGTGATTTACGGTCGCCAAGACAAGAGACCCAGTACTTC
CATSDLRSPRQETQYF
>TRBJ1-2|TRBV7-9|NA|NA
TGTGCCAGCAGCTTAGGGACGGGGGTTAACTATGGCTACACCTTC
CASSLGTGVNYGYTF
>TRBJ2-1|TRBV29-1|NA|NA
TGCAGCGTTGAGAGCCTCAACGGTGAGCAGTTCTTC
CSVESLNGEQFF
>TRBJ2-2|TRBV3-1|TRBD1|NA
TGTGCCAGCAGTCTCGACAGGGGTAGAACCGGGGAGCTGTTTTTT
CASSLDRGRTGELFF
>TRBJ2-5|TRBV5-6|NA|many
TGTGCCAGCAGCTTGTTACTCGAAGAGACCCAGTACTTC
CASSLLLEETQYF
>TRBJ2-2|TRBV7-6|NA|medium-sized
TGTGCCAGCAGCTTAGGGGACACCGGGGAGCTGTTTTTT
CASSLGDTGELFF
>TRBJ1-2|TRBV6-5|NA|few
TGTGCCAGCAATGGGGGGCATGGCTACACCTTC
CASNGGHGYTF
>TRBJ2-1|TRBV5-1|NA|many
TGCGCCAGCAGCTTCGGGGTCCTCTCCTACAATGAGCAGTTCTTC
CASSFGVLSYNEQFF
>TRBJ2-3|TRBV5-1|TRBD2|NA
TGCGCCAGCAGCTTATGTGTGCTCCGGGCGGGGGACCGGGGAGATACGCAGTATTTT
CASSLCVLRAGDRGDTQYF
>TRBJ2-7|TRBV9|TRBD2|NA
TGTGCCAGCAGCGTAGCAGGCGGGGGATACGAGCAGTACTTC
CASSVAGGGYEQYF
>TRBJ2-1|TRBV7-3|NA|NA
TGTGCCAGCAGCCTTGGGGGCCTCGTAGATAATGAGCAGTTCTTC
CASSLGGLVDNEQFF
>TRBJ1-1|TRBV7-6|TRBD1|few
TGTGCCAGCAGCTTGAACAGGGGGCGAGGGACTGAAGCTTTCTTT
CASSLNRGRGTEAFF
>TRBJ1-1|TRBV29-1|NA|NA
TGCAGCGTTGCCGGAGCCCTTGAAGCTTTCTTT
CSVAGALEAFF
>TRBJ2-1|TRBV11-2|TRBD2|NA
TGTGCCAGCAGCCCGCCGGGACTAGCAGAGACGTTCTTC
CASSPPGLAETFF
>TRBJ1-2|TRBV4-3|NA|few
TGCGCCAGCAGCCGCGGACGCAGGGAGGCGCCCCATGGCTACACCTTC
CASSRGRREAPHGYTF
>TRBJ2-5|TRBV7-8|TRBD1|NA
TGTGCCAGCAGCTCGAACAGGGGGTCGGGGGAGACCCAGTACTTC
CASSSNRGSGETQYF
>TRBJ1-5|TRBV7-9|NA|NA
TGTGCCAGCAGCTCCAGCACGAATAGCAATCAGCCCCAGCATTTT
CASSSSTNSNQPQHF
>TRBJ2-1|TRBV4-1|TRBD2|few
TGCGCCAGCACTAGCGGGGTTTCCTACAATGAGCAGTTCTTC
CASTSGVSYNEQFF
>TRBJ1-5|TRBV6-6|TRBD1|few
TGTGCCAGCAGACAAACAGGGGGCAATCAGCCCCAGCATTTT
CASRQTGGNQPQHF
>TRBJ2-3|TRBV5-1|NA|NA
TGCGCCAGCAGCTTGGTCGGGGTCAGCACAGATACGCAGTATTTT
CASSLVGVSTDTQYF
>TRBJ2-1|TRBV29-1|NA|NA
TGCAGCGTTGAGGTCTTTAGCTCCTACAATGAGCAGTTCTTC
CSVEVFSSYNEQFF
>TRBJ1-6|TRBV4-2|NA|NA
TGTGCCAGCAGCCCCCTCCTATGGGACTGGTATAATTCACCCCTCCACTTT
CASSPLLWDWYNSPLHF
>TRBJ1-1|TRBV2|NA|NA
TGTGCCAGCAGTGTATATCCGGGGAACACTGAAGCTTTCTTT
CASSVYPGNTEAFF
>TRBJ1-2|TRBV5-6|NA|NA
TGTGCCAGCAGCTCGGACAAGAACTATGGCTACACCTTC
CASSSDKNYGYTF
>TRBJ1-3|TRBV4-3|TRBD1|NA
TGCGCCAGCAGCCAACATGACAGGGGAGGTGGAAACACCATATATTTT
CASSQHDRGGGNTIYF
>TRBJ2-2|TRBV2|TRBD2|NA
TGTGCCAACAGCGGGGGTCGGGGGACCGGGGAGCTGTTTTTT
CANSGGRGTGELFF
>TRBJ1-2|TRBV7-8|TRBD1|few
TGTGCCAGCAGCCTTGGGACAGGGGGAGATGGCTACACCTTC
CASSLGTGGDGYTF
>TRBJ1-1|TRBV5-6|NA|few
TGTGCCAGCAGCTGGACCGGGCCTGAAGCTTTCTTT
CASSWTGPEAFF
>TRBJ1-2|TRBV20-1|NA|NA
TGCAGTGCCCTTTATCCGGGAGACTATGGCTACACCTTC
CSALYPGDYGYTF
>TRBJ2-7|TRBV5-5|TRBD1|NA
TGTGCCAGCAGCTGGTCGACAGGGGCTTACGAGCAGTACTTC
CASSWSTGAYEQYF
>TRBJ2-1|TRBV6-5|TRBD2|NA
TGTGCCAGCAGTTACTCGATAGCGGGGGCTTGGAATGAGCAGTTCTTC
CASSYSIAGAWNEQFF
>TRBJ2-3|TRBV4-3|NA|NA
TGCGCCAGCAGCCAAGATCGGCCCAGCGCTTGGACAGATACGCAGTATTTT
CASSQDRPSAWTDTQYF
>TRBJ2-7|TRBV5-1|TRBD2|few
TGCGCCAGCAGCTCCGCTTCTAGCGGGGGGCCATCCTACGAGCAGTACTTC
CASSSASSGGPSYEQYF
>TRBJ2-3|TRBV20-1|TRBD2|NA
TGCAGTGTCGAGGGCGGGGGGGCGGCAGATACGCAGTATTTT
CSVEGGGAADTQYF
>TRBJ2-3|TRBV7-6|NA|NA
TGTGCCAGCAGCGACCGGGGGCTGAGCACAGATACGCAGTATTTT
CASSDRGLSTDTQYF
>TRBJ2-3|TRBV6-2/TRBV6-3|TRBD2|NA
TGTGCCAGCAGTTACTCGATCGCGGGGGGCATCACAGATACGCAGTATTTT
CASSYSIAGGITDTQYF
>TRBJ1-1|TRBV7-2|NA|NA
TGTGCCAGCAGCTTCGAGTTGAACACTGAAGCTTTCTTT
CASSFELNTEAFF
>TRBJ1-5|TRBV6-5|TRBD1|few
TGTGCCAGCAGTCCCCGGACAGGAGGATATAGCAATCAGCCCCAGCATTTT
CASSPRTGGYSNQPQHF
>TRBJ2-5|TRBV7-3|TRBD1|few
TGTGCCAGCAGCTCACAGGGGGCGGGTCAAGAGACCCAGTACTTC
CASSSQGAGQETQYF
>TRBJ1-2|TRBV29-1|NA|NA
TGCAGCGTTGAAGAATCAGGGTTCACCTATGGCTACACCTTC
CSVEESGFTYGYTF
>TRBJ1-6|TRBV20-1|TRBD1|few
TGCAGTGCTAGAGATCAGGACAGGGACTATAATTCACCCCTCCACTTT
CSARDQDRDYNSPLHF